The 18 T cell receptor beta chains below were found in one sample sequenced in a study of spatial heterogeneity in lung cancer. Study conclusions and caveats: Expanded intratumoral alpha and beta TCR counts tracked tumor mutation counts.

Time point specified: sample taken at primary tumor resection. TCRdb processed the 5' RACE reads anew with MiXCR; each CDR3 protein has one entry. The sample lists about 15,000 distinct CDR3 sequences; under 7.5% were seen once. What these receptors recognize is not known. This sample comprised lung tumor tissue, obtained at surgery. The receptors come from a male donor with early-stage non-small cell lung cancer.

The chain carries TRBV6-1 and TRBJ2-6, with D perhaps matching TRBD2 (6 bases). CDR3 length equals 18 residues. CDR1 is MNHNS and CDR2 is SASEGT in the germline V gene. V lost 6 bases and J 0 bases, leaving 18 bases between the germline ends. This CDR3 is CASSRRRGLNSGANVLTF. As DNA, the CDR3 is TGTGCCAGCAGCCGTAGGAGGGGTTTGAACTCTGGGGCCAACGTCCTGACTTTC.

By share of the sample, this clonotype is medium-sized. The rearrangement joins TRBV3-1 to TRBJ1-1; D is unclear. CDR1 is LGHDT, CDR2 YNNKEL, per germline (reference sequence). The CDR3 runs to 12 residues. The V gene lost 11 bases and the J gene lost 1 base, with 11 bases spanning the gap. The CDR3 reads CAVRTGNTEAFF. In DNA, the CDR3 is TGTGCCGTCAGGACGGGGAACACTGAAGCTTTCTTT.

The chain has TRBV29-1 and TRBJ2-1; 8 bases are shared with TRBD2. V gave up 5 bases and J gave up 4 bases; unmatched junction bases: 7. There are 14 residues in the CDR3. Per germline, CDR1 SQVTM and CDR2 ANQGSEA. The CDR3 protein is CSVKRLAQYNEQFF. In DNA form, the CDR3 reads TGCAGCGTTAAGAGACTAGCGCAGTACAATGAGCAGTTCTTC.

This clonotype was seen many times. The rearrangement uses TRBV20-1 and TRBJ1-1; D gene unclear. The CDR3 loop spans 16 amino acids. CDR1 DFQATT and CDR2 SNEGSKA come from the germline V gene (reference sequence). Trimming cost V 1 base and J 1 base, with 16 bases left between them. CDR3 loop: CSARGLFGEGNTEAFF. The CDR3 region has the DNA TGCAGTGCTAGAGGACTCTTCGGGGAAGGGAACACTGAAGCTTTCTTT.

This chain links TRBV3-1 with TRBJ2-2; no clear D. Germline loops: CDR1 LGHDT, CDR2 YNNKEL (reference sequence). CDR3 length equals 18 residues. The V gene lost 4 bases and the J gene lost 0 bases, with 18 bases spanning the gap. The CDR3 DNA reads TGTGCCAGCAGCCCGATCGCCAGGAAAATCGCGAACACCGGGGAGCTGTTTTTT. It encodes CASSPIARKIANTGELFF. Full variable domain (missing parts from reference TRBV3-1 and TRBJ2-2): DTAVSQTPKYLVTQMGNDKSIKCEQNLGHDTMYWYKQDSKKFLKIMFSYNNKELIINETVPNRFSPKSPDKAHLNLHINSLELGDSAVYFCASSPIARKIANTGELFFGEGSRLTVL.

This clonotype was recorded at least ten times. The J gene is TRBJ1-1, the V gene TRBV9, with 7 positions matching TRBD1. The CDR3 is made up of 14 amino acids. Germline CDR1 and CDR2: SGDLS and YYNGEE. The trim removed 4 bases at V and 3 bases at J, leaving 6 bases unmatched. This CDR3 reads CASSNTGVYTEAFF. The CDR3 coding sequence is TGTGCCAGCAGCAATACAGGGGTGTACACTGAAGCTTTCTTT.

This clonotype has ten or more counts. The rearrangement links TRBV20-1 to TRBJ2-7; 11 bases map to TRBD2. Germline lookup yields CDR1 DFQATT and CDR2 SNEGSKA (reference sequence). Losses at the gene ends were 1 base for V and 4 bases for J; bases not matched to a gene: 3. This CDR3 has 14 amino acids. The CDR3 here is CSARVSGRAYEQYF. As DNA, the CDR3 is TGCAGTGCTAGAGTTAGCGGGAGGGCATACGAGCAGTACTTC.

This chain links TRBV27 with TRBJ1-6; a possible D gene is TRBD1 (6 bases). V was shortened by 2 bases and J by 7 bases, with 6 bases between the two germline ends. Germline V lookup: CDR1 MNHEY, CDR2 SMNVEV (reference sequence). This CDR3 region has 13 residues. In DNA form, the CDR3 reads TGTGCCAGCAGTTTAGGGGGCAATTCACCCCTCCACTTT. This codes for CASSLGGNSPLHF.

V is TRBV7-2 and J is TRBJ2-1; possibly TRBD2 for D (5 bases). The CDR3 sequence is 13 residues long. V was cut by 5 bases and J by 9 bases, with 14 bases left in between. Germline CDR1 SGHTA, CDR2 FQGNSA. The CDR3, as DNA: TGTGCCAGCAGCCGACACACGGGAATTGAGCAGTTCTTC. Translated: CASSRHTGIEQFF.

This clonotype has a handful of counts. The chain carries TRBV7-9 and TRBJ1-2; tentatively, D is TRBD1 (6 bases). V was cut by 5 bases and J by 2 bases, with 12 bases left in between. Germline V lookup: CDR1 SEHNR, CDR2 FQNEAQ (reference sequence). The CDR3 length is 14 residues. The CDR3 DNA is TGTGCCAGCAGCGAACTGGACAGAAACTATGGCTACACCTTC. This translates into CASSELDRNYGYTF.

This clonotype was seen at least ten times. The chain uses TRBV10-3 and TRBJ1-2, with TRBD1 identical over 11 bases. The CDR3 has 14 amino acids. In germline, CDR1 is ENHRY, CDR2 SYGVKD. Unmatched junction bases numbered 8, after V lost 10 bases and J lost 4 bases. The CDR3 DNA reads as TGTGCCACCCGGACAGGGGGCGCGGTCTATGGCTACACCTTC. Its translation: CATRTGGAVYGYTF.

This clonotype has at least ten counts. The chain employs TRBV19 and TRBJ2-5; 9 nucleotides line up with TRBD2. The CDR3 runs to 14 residues. The V gene's germline CDR1 is LNHDA and CDR2 SQIVND (reference sequence). V lost 5 bases, J lost 5 bases, and 6 bases stayed unmatched. The CDR3 nucleotides are TGTGCCAGTAGTCTACAGGGGACTAGCGAGACCCAGTACTTC. The encoded protein is CASSLQGTSETQYF.

The chain joins TRBV7-2 to TRBJ2-7; 10 bases are shared with TRBD2. The germline V gene has CDR1 SGHTA and CDR2 FQGNSA. After removal of 0 bases from V and 3 bases from J, the junction contained 11 bases not matched to a gene. CDR3 length: 18 residues. In DNA, the CDR3 is TGTGCCAGCAGCTTAGCGCATGGTAGCGGGAGGAGCTTCTACGAGCAGTACTTC. Its protein product is CASSLAHGSGRSFYEQYF.

This clonotype rates as medium-sized. The chain employs TRBV6-1 and TRBJ1-1; TRBD1 aligns across 8 bases. The CDR3 is made up of 14 amino acids. V lost 6 bases to trimming and J lost 5 bases; unmatched junction nucleotides: 8. Germline V gene lookup returns CDR1 MNHNS and CDR2 SASEGT. The DNA for the CDR3 is TGTGCCAGCAGGCTCGGACAGGGAGGAACTGAAGCTTTCTTT. Encoded protein: CASRLGQGGTEAFF.

This clonotype turned up a few times. The J gene is TRBJ2-2, the V gene TRBV15; 7 nucleotides match TRBD2. Germline trimming cut 4 bases from V and 3 bases from J; bases unmatched to any gene: 14. Germline V gene data show CDR1 as LNHNV and CDR2 as YYDKDF (reference sequence). The CDR3 loop spans 18 amino acids. The CDR3 spells CATSNGGLREEYTGELFF. The CDR3 nucleotides are TGTGCCACCAGCAACGGAGGGCTACGGGAGGAATACACCGGGGAGCTGTTTTTT.

The sample holds a few counts of this clonotype. This chain links TRBV10-2 with TRBJ2-5; 9 bases line up with TRBD2. The CDR3 sequence is 15 residues long. V was clipped by 2 bases and J by 5 bases; unmatched bases: 6. Germline V gene sequence: CDR1 WSHSY, CDR2 SAAADI. Here the CDR3 DNA reads TGCGCCAGCAGTGAGCCCGCGGGGGGGCGGGAGACCCAGTACTTC. Translating it yields CASSEPAGGRETQYF.

This chain connects TRBV3-1 to TRBJ2-6; 8 positions agree with TRBD1. CDR3 size: 17 residues. Germline loops: CDR1 LGHDT, CDR2 YNNKEL (reference sequence). V shed 6 bases, J shed 0 bases, and the junction held 7 bases outside the gene matches. CDR3 sequence (DNA): TGTGCCAGCAGACGGACAGGGTTACTCTCTGGGGCCAACGTCCTGACTTTC. It translates to CASRRTGLLSGANVLTF.

This clonotype was seen repeatedly, ten times or more. This chain joins TRBV29-1 and TRBJ1-1, with 7 bases matching TRBD1. V gave up 5 bases and J gave up 5 bases; unmatched junction bases: 8. Germline CDR1 reads SQVTM; CDR2 reads ANQGSEA. This CDR3 has 13 amino acids. DNA for the CDR3: TGCAGCGTTTCACTGACAGGGAGTACTGAAGCTTTCTTT. It encodes CSVSLTGSTEAFF.